This T cell receptor beta chain originates from a study of OX40 agonist ivuxolimab in advanced cancers. Excluded were patients having autoimmune disease history or systemic immunosuppression. The data were produced by immunoSEQ multiplex PCR, yet TCRdb's version contains in-frame clones alone and is incomplete. Among around 44,000 clones, 80% to 90% were seen once, and the ten largest hold under 0.65%. The CDR3 has 16 residues. Germline V gene lookup returns CDR1 SNHLY and CDR2 FYNNEI. The V gene lost 6 bases and the J gene lost 9 bases, with 26 bases spanning the gap. The chain combines TRBV2 with TRBJ2-5; D may correspond to TRBD1 or TRBD2 (6 bases each). This clonotype originated in an adult with an advanced solid tumor such as melanoma, head and neck, liver or kidney cancer. Sequenced here: CD4+ or CD8+ T cells sorted from blood, sampled in a trial of the OX40 agonist ivuxolimab. The CDR3 sequence is CASSWDTPGLLVAQYF. CDR3 nucleotides: TGTGCCAGCAGCTGGGACACCCCGGGACTTTTGGTAGCCCAGTACTTC.